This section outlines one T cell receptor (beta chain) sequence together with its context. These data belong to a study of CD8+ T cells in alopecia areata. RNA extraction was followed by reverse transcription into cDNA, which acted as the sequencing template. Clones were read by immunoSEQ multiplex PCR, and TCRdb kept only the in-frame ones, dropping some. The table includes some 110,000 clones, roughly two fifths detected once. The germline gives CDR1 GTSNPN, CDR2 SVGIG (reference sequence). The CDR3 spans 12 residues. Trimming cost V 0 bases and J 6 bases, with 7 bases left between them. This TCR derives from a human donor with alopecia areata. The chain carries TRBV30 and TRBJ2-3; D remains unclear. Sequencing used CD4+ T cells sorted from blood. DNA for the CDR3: TGTGCCTGGAGTGTAACTATGGATACGCAGTATTTT. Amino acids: CAWSVTMDTQYF.